This T cell receptor (beta chain) came from a study of T cells in Graves' hyperthyroidism and ophthalmopathy. Ten or more counts support this clonotype. Ophthalmopathy patients had moderate-to-severe active disease, CAS ≥3, NOSPECS ≥4, and disease duration under 3 months. What was amplified from RNA transcripts were TCR beta CDR3 regions. HTBI primers were used for first-round RT-PCR of the TCR CDR3. TCRdb reanalysed the multiplex PCR reads using MiXCR and keeps one entry per CDR3 protein. Of a few hundred thousand distinct CDR3 sequences listed, roughly 16% were seen once; the top ten hold 3% to 4%. Germline V gene sequence: CDR1 SGHRS, CDR2 YFSETQ. Trimming stripped 10 bases from V and 10 bases from J, with 12 bases between. The length of the CDR3 is 10 residues.

The V call is TRBV5-1, the J call TRBJ2-1; no firm D call. The sequenced material came from blood. This clonotype was obtained from a woman aged 40 to 50 with Graves' ophthalmopathy. The CDR3 here is CAVPTQEQFF. In DNA, the CDR3 is TGCGCCGTTCCGACGCAGGAGCAGTTCTTC.